This TCR beta chain was found in a study of regulatory T cells in long-lasting Graves disease. Study-wide context: The antithyroid drugs taken by newly diagnosed Graves' patients had been used for under 3 months. The study, taken as a whole, reports: Newly diagnosed Graves' patients exceeded persistent ones in TCR diversity. Small numbers of samples may have cut accuracy.

Investigators prepared the TCR beta libraries by applying iRepertoire HTBI primers and Arm-PCR of CDR3 regions. A single record per CDR3 protein comes from TCRdb applying MiXCR to the multiplex PCR reads. The sample consists of about 620,000 distinct CDR3 sequences, around 15% of them appearing once. CDR3 length: 12 amino acids. V lost 6 bases, J lost 2 bases, and 7 bases lay in between. Germline V gene data show CDR1 as SNHLY and CDR2 as FYNNEI. This clonotype was counted many times. Its antigen is unknown. Regarding time point: newly diagnosed GD, antithyroid drugs for less than 3 months. Scientists built the TCR library using RNA that was extracted from PBMCs. This sample was shared with a second study, whose subject was T cells in Graves' hyperthyroidism and ophthalmopathy.

This sample comprised peripheral blood mononuclear cells (PBMCs), obtained at new diagnosis, from a patient treated with antithyroid drugs. The receptor was derived from a woman in her twenties or thirties with Graves disease. This chain connects TRBV2 to TRBJ1-1; D call uncertain. In DNA, the CDR3 is TGTGCCAGCAGGCGATCAAACACTGAAGCTTTCTTT. It encodes CASRRSNTEAFF.